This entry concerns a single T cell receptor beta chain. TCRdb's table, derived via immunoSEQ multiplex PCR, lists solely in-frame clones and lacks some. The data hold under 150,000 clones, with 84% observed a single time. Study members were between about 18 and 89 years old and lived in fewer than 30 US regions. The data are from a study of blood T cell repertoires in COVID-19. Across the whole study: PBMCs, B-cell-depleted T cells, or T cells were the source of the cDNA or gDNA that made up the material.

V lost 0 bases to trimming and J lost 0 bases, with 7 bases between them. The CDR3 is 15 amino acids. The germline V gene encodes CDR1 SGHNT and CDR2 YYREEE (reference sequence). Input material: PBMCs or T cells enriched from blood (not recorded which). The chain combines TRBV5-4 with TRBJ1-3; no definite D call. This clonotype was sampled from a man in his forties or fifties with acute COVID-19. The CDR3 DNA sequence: TGTGCCAGCAGCTTGGACAGTCTCTCTGGAAACACCATATATTTT. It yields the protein CASSLDSLSGNTIYF.